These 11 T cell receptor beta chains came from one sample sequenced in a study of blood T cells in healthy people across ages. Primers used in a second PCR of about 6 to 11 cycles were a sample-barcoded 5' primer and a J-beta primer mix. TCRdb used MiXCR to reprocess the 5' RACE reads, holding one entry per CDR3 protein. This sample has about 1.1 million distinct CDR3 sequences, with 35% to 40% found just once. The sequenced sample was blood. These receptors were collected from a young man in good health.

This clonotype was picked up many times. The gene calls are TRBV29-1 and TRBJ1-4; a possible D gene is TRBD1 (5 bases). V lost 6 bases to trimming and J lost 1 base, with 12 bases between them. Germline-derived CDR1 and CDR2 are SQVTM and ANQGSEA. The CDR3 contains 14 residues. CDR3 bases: TGCAGCGTACGGCACCAGGGAACTAATGAAAAACTGTTTTTT. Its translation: CSVRHQGTNEKLFF.

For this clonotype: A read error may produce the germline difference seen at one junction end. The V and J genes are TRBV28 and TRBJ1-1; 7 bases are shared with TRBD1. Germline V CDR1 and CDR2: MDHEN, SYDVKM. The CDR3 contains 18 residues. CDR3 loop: CASSTIRQGGALNTKAFF. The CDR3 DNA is TGTGCCAGCAGTACAATACGACAGGGCGGCGCGCTGAACACTAAAGCTTTCTTT.

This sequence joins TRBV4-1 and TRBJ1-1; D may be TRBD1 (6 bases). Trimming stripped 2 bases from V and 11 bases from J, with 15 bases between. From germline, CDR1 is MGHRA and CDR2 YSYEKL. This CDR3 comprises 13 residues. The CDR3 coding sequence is TGCGCCAGCAGCCAACGGACAGCAGGAGTGGCTTTCTTT. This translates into CASSQRTAGVAFF.

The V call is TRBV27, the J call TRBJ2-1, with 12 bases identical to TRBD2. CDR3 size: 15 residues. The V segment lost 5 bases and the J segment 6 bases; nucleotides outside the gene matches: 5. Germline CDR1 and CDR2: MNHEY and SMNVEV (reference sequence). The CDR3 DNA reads TGTGCCAGCAGTCATACTAGCGGGGGGCGCAATGAGCAGTTCTTC. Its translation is CASSHTSGGRNEQFF.

The CDR3 region is CASSFHSGGKTDTQYF. In DNA, the CDR3 is TGTGCCAGCAGCTTCCATAGCGGGGGGAAGACAGATACGCAGTATTTT. The J gene is TRBJ2-3, the V gene TRBV7-9, with 10 bases fitting TRBD2. CDR3 size: 16 residues. CDR1 is SEHNR and CDR2 is FQNEAQ in the germline V gene (reference sequence). V was pared by 3 bases and J by 3 bases, with 6 bases of the junction left unmatched.

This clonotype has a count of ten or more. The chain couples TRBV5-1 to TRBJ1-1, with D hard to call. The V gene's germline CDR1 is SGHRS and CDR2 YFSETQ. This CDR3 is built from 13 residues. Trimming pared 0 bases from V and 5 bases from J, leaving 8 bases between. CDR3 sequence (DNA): TGCGCCAGCAGCTTGGTCGAGGGAACTGAAGCTTTCTTT. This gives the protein CASSLVEGTEAFF.

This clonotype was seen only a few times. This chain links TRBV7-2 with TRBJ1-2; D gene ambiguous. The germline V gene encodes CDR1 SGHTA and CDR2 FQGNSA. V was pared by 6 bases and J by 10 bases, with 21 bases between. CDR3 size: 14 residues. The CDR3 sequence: CASRPGSQNLDYTF. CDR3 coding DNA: TGTGCCAGCAGACCTGGGTCCCAAAATCTAGACTACACCTTC. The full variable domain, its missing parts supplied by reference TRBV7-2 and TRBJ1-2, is GAGVSQSPSNKVTEKGKDVELRCDPISGHTALYWYRQSLGQGLEFLIYFQGNSAPDKSGLPSDRFSAERTGGSVSTLTIQRTQQEDSAVYLCASRPGSQNLDYTFGSGTRLTVV.

CDR3 bases: TGTGCCAGCAGACTCGCGCAGTATAGCAATCAGCCCCAGCATTTT. This translates into CASRLAQYSNQPQHF. The chain combines TRBV28 with TRBJ1-5; D is ambiguous. This CDR3 is built from 15 residues. The germline gives CDR1 MDHEN, CDR2 SYDVKM. V lost 6 bases to trimming and J lost 0 bases, with 12 bases between them.

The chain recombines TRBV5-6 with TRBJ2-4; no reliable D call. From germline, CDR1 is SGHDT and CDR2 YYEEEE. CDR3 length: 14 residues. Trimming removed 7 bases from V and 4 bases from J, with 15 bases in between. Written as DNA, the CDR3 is TGTGCCAGCTGCGAGAAGGACCTTAAAAACATTCAGTACTTC. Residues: CASCEKDLKNIQYF.

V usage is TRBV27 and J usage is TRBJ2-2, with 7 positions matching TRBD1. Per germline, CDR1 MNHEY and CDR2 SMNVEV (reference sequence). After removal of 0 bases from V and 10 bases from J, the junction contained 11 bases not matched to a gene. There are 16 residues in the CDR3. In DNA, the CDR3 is TGTGCCAGCAGTTTATCGCCTACAGGGGTCTCTCTGGAGCTGTTTTTT. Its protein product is CASSLSPTGVSLELFF.

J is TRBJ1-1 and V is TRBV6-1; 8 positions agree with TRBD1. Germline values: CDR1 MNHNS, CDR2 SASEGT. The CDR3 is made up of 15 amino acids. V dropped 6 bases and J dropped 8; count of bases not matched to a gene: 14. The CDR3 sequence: CASRRSGTGSLEAFF. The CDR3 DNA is TGTGCCAGCAGACGAAGCGGGACAGGATCGCTAGAAGCTTTCTTT.